This TCR beta chain originates from a study of cytomegalovirus exposure and HLA in healthy donors. Study-wide background: Researchers found that roughly 77% of over 350 genotyped donors fell within the Caucasian-associated ancestry cluster.

Regarding this clone: Its matching antigen is unknown.

The CDR3 spans 15 residues. Trimming removed 2 bases at V and 0 bases at J, with 11 bases between. CDR1 and CDR2 (germline): LNHDA, SQIVND (reference sequence). PCR involved 60 Vbeta and 13 Jbeta primers. Libraries were prepared by immunoSEQ multiplex PCR; TCRdb keeps only in-frame clonotypes and omits some of them. This sample yields over 150,000 clones, of which approximately 80% are seen a single time; about 2.2% belongs to the top ten. Notes on the study in general: Sequencing depth roughly uniform across donors was assumed in presence/absence analyses.

This sequence joins TRBV19 and TRBJ2-7, with D hard to call. Sequencing was performed on PBMCs. The sequence derives from a woman aged 25-40 years in good health and CMV-seronegative. CDR3 sequence reads: CASSILGASSYEQYF. The CDR3 coding sequence is TGTGCCAGTAGTATACTGGGCGCTTCCTCCTACGAGCAGTACTTC. The full variable domain, with the rest looked up from reference TRBV19 and TRBJ2-7, is DGGITQSPKYLFRKEGQNVTLSCEQNLNHDAMYWYRQDPGQGLRLIYYSQIVNDFQKGDIAEGYSVSREKKESFPLTVTSAQKNPTAFYLCASSILGASSYEQYFGPGTRLTVT.